This entry features one TCR beta chain sequence. Its antigen is currently unknown. Sample-barcoded 5' priming and a J-beta primer mix drove a second PCR of 7 to 11 cycles. In TCRdb, the 5' RACE reads were re-called with MiXCR into one record per CDR3 protein. The table includes 1.4 million or so distinct CDR3 sequences, under 55% detected once. The record originates from a study of blood T cells in healthy people across ages. Study-level points and caveats: From one million sequenced T cells, diversity estimates were lower bounds. Possibly confounding the expanded clonotype changes was the fact that donor CMV status was unknown. TCR beta diversity correlated strongly with naive T cell percentage.

Peripheral blood from each donor was collected in a volume of ten milliliters. V was pared by 3 bases and J by 5 bases, with 10 bases between. The CDR3 has 14 amino acids. The chain recombines TRBV12-3 or TRBV12-4 with TRBJ1-4, with D possibly matching TRBD1 (5 bases). Specimen: blood. The receptor was derived from a woman aged 18-30 years in good health. CDR3 DNA sequence: TGTGCCAGCAGTTTGAGGAGGGACAATGAAAAACTGTTTTTT. Translated: CASSLRRDNEKLFF.